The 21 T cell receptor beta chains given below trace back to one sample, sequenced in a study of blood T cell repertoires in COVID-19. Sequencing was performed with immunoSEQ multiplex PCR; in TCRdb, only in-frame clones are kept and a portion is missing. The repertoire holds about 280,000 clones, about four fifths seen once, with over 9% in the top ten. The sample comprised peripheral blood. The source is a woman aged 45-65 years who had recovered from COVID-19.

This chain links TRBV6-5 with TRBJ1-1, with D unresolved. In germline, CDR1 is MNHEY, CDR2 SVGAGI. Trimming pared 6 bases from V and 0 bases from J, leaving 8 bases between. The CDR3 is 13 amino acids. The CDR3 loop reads CASRTQMNTEAFF. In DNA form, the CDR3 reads TGTGCCAGCAGGACTCAGATGAACACTGAAGCTTTCTTT.

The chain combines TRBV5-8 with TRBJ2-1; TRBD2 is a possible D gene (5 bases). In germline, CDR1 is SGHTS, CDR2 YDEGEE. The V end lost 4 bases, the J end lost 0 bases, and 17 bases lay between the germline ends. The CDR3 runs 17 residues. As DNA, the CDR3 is TGTGCCAGCAGCCGGCCGAAGAGGGCTAACTCCTACAATGAGCAGTTCTTC. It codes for CASSRPKRANSYNEQFF. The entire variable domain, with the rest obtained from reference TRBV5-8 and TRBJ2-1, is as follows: EAGVTQSPTHLIKTRGQQATLRCSPISGHTSVYWYQQALGLGLQFLLWYDEGEERNRGNFPPRFSGRQFPNYSSELNVNALELEDSALYLCASSRPKRANSYNEQFFGPGTRLTVL.

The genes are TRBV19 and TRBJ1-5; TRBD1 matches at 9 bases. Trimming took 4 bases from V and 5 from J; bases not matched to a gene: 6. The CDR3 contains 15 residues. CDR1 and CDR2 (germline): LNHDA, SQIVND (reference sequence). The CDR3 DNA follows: TGTGCCAGTAGTAGGGACAGGGAAGTGGATCAGCCCCAGCATTTT. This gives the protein CASSRDREVDQPQHF.

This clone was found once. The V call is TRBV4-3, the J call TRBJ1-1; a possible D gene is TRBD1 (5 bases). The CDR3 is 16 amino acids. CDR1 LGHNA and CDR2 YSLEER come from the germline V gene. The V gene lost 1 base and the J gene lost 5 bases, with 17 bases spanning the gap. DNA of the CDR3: TGCGCCAGCAGCCAAGCGAGGATCCAGGGAATGACTGAAGCTTTCTTT. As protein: CASSQARIQGMTEAFF.

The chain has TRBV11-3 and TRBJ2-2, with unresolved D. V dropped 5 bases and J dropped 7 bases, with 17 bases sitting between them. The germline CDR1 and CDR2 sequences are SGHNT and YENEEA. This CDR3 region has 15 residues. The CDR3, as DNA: TGTGCCAGCAGCGTAGCCCCACGCGGCGGCGGGGAGCTGTTTTTT. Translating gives CASSVAPRGGGELFF.

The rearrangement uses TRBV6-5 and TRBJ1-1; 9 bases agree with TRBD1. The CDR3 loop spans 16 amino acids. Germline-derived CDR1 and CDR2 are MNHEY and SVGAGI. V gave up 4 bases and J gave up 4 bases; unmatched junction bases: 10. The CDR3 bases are TGTGCCAGCAGTTCAAACCGGGGACAGGGCTTCACTGAAGCTTTCTTT. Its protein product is CASSSNRGQGFTEAFF.

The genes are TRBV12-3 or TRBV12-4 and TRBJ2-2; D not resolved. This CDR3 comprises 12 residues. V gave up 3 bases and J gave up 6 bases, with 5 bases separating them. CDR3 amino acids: CASSFGPGELFF. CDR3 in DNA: TGTGCCAGCAGTTTTGGGCCCGGGGAGCTGTTTTTT.

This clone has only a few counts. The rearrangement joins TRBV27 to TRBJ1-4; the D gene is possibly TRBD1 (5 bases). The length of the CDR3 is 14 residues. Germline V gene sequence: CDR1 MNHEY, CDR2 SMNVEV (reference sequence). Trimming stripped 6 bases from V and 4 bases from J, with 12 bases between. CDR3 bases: TGTGCCAGCAGCCACAGGTCCGGTAATGAAAAACTGTTTTTT. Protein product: CASSHRSGNEKLFF. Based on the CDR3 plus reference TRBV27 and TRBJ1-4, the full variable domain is EAQVTQNPRYLITVTGKKLTVTCSQNMNHEYMSWYRQDPGLGLRQIYYSMNVEVTDKGDVPEGYKVSRKEKRNFPLILESPSPNQTSLYFCASSHRSGNEKLFFGSGTQLSVL.

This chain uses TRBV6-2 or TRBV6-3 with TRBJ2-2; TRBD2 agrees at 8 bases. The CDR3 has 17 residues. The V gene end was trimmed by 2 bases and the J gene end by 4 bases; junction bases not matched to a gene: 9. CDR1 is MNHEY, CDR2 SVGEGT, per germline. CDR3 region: CASSYQRTGLATGELFF. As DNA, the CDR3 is TGTGCCAGCAGTTACCAAAGAACCGGACTAGCCACCGGGGAGCTGTTTTTT.

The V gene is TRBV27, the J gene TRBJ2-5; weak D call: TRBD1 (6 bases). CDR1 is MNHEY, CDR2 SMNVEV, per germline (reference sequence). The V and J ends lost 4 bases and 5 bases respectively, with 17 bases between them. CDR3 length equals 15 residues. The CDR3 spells CASSYTGNRAETQYF. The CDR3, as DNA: TGTGCCAGCAGTTACACAGGGAACCGGGCGGAGACCCAGTACTTC.

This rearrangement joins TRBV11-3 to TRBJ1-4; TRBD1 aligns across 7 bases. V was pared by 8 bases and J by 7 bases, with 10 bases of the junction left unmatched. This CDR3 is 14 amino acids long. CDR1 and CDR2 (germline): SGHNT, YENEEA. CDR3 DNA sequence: TGTGCCAGCGACCCCAGGGGGGATTTTGAAAAACTGTTTTTT. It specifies CASDPRGDFEKLFF.

CDR3 DNA sequence: TGCAGTGGAGAGGAGGGCGAGACCCAGTACTTC. Protein: CSGEEGETQYF. The chain links TRBV20-1 to TRBJ2-5, with D perhaps TRBD2 (6 bases). This CDR3 has 11 residues. The germline V gene encodes CDR1 DFQATT and CDR2 SNEGSKA (reference sequence). V lost 7 bases to trimming and J lost 5 bases, with 11 bases between them.

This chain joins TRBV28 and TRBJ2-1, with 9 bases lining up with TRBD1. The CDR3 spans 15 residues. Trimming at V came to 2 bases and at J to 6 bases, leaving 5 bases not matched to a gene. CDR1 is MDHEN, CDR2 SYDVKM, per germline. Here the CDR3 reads CASSLRTGVGNEQFF. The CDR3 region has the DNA TGTGCCAGCAGTTTACGGACAGGGGTTGGCAATGAGCAGTTCTTC.

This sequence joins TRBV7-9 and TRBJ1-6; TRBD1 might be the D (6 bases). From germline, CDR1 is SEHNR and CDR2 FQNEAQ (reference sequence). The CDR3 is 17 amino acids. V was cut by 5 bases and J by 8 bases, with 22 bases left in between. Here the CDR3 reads CASSLFSGHYTYSPLHF. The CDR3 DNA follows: TGTGCCAGCAGCCTTTTCTCGGGACACTATACCTATTCACCCCTCCACTTT.

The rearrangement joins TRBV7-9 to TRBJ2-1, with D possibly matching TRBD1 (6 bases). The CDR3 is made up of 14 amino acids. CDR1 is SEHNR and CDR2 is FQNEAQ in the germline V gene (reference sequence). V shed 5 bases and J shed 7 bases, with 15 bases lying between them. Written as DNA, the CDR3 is TGTGCCAGCAGCCCTCAACAGGGCGGGAATGAGCAGTTCTTC. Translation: CASSPQQGGNEQFF.

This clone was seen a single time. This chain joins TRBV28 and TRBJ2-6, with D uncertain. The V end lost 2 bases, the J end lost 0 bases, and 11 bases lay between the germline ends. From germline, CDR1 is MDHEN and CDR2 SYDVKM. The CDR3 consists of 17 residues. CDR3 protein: CASSLRSGLSGANVLTF. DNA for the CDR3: TGTGCCAGCAGTTTAAGGTCAGGTCTCTCTGGGGCCAACGTCCTGACTTTC.

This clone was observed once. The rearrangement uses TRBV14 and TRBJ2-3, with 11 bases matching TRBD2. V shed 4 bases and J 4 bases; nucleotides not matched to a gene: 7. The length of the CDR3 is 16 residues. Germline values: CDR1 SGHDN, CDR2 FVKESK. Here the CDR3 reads CASSRRLAGLADTQYF. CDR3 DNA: TGTGCCAGCAGCCGACGACTAGCGGGGTTAGCAGATACGCAGTATTTT. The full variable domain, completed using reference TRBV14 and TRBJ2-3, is EAGVTQFPSHSVIEKGQTVTLRCDPISGHDNLYWYRRVMGKEIKFLLHFVKESKQDESGMPNNRFLAERTGGTYSTLKVQPAELEDSGVYFCASSRRLAGLADTQYFGPGTRLTVL.

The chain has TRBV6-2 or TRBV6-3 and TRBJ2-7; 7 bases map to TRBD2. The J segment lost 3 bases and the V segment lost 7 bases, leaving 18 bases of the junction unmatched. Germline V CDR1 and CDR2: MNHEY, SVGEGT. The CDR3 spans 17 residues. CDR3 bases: TGTGCCAGCAACCCCGGACTAGTTAGCTTATTGTTCTACGAGCAGTACTTC. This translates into CASNPGLVSLLFYEQYF.

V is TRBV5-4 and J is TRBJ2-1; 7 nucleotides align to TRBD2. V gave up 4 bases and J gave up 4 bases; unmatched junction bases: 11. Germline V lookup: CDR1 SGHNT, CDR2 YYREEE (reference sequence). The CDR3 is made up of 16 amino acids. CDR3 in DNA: TGTGCCAGCAGCCGGGGAGGGGACTCGGAGTACAATGAGCAGTTCTTC. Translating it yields CASSRGGDSEYNEQFF.

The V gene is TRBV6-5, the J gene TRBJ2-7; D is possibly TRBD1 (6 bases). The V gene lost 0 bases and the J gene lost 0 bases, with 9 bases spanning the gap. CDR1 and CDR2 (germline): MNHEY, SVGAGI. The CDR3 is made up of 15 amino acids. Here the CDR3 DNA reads TGTGCCAGCAGTTACTCCACGGGACACTCCTACGAGCAGTACTTC. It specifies CASSYSTGHSYEQYF.

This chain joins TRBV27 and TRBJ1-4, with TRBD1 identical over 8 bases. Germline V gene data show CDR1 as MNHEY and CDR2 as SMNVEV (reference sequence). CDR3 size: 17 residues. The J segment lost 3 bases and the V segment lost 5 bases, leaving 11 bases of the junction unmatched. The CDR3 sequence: CASSKTGGGLSNEKLFF. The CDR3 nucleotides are TGTGCCAGCAGTAAAACAGGGGGTGGGCTTTCTAATGAAAAACTGTTTTTT.